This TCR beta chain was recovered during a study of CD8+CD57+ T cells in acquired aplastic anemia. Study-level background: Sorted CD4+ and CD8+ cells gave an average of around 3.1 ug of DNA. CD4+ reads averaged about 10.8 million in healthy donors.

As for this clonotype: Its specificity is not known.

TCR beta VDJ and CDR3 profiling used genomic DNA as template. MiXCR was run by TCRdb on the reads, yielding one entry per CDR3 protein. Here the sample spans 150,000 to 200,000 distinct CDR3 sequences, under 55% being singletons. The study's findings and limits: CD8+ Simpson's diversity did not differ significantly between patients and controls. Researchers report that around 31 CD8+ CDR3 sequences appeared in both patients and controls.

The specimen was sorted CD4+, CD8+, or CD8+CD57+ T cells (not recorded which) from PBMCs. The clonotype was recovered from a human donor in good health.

CDR3 sequence (DNA): TGTGCCAGTAGTATCAGACTAGCGGGGCTCTCCTACAATGAGCAGTTCTTC. It yields the protein CASSIRLAGLSYNEQFF. This chain joins TRBV19 and TRBJ2-1, with 11 bases identical to TRBD2. Trimming cost V 3 bases and J 0 bases; bases outside gene matches: 4. Germline-derived CDR1 and CDR2 are LNHDA and SQIVND (reference sequence). This CDR3 contains 17 residues.